Each of the 14 T cell receptor beta chains below was sequenced from the same sample in a study of blood T cell repertoires in COVID-19. Only in-frame clones appear in the TCRdb table, and some are missing; sequencing was by immunoSEQ multiplex PCR. In the table there are 250,000 to 350,000 clones, more than 70% of which are singletons. The specimen was peripheral blood. These receptor sequences come from a man aged 18 to 30 who had recovered from COVID-19.

The CDR3 protein is CASSQGSSYNEQFF. The DNA for the CDR3 is TGTGCCAGCAGCCAAGGCAGCTCCTACAATGAGCAGTTCTTC. J is TRBJ2-1 and V is TRBV4-2; no reliable D call. The CDR3 contains 14 residues. The V end lost 1 base, the J end lost 0 bases, and 4 bases lay between the germline ends. Germline CDR1 is LGHNA and CDR2 is YNFKEQ.

This chain connects TRBV19 to TRBJ1-6; TRBD1 agrees at 8 bases. Germline CDR1 LNHDA, CDR2 SQIVND (reference sequence). CDR3 length: 16 residues. Trimming at V came to 4 bases and at J to 7 bases, leaving 9 bases not matched to a gene. This CDR3 is CASSKTRTGRNSPLHF. The CDR3 DNA sequence: TGTGCCAGTAGTAAGACAAGGACAGGGAGGAATTCACCCCTCCACTTT.

The genes are TRBV27 and TRBJ2-7, with 12 positions matching TRBD2. This CDR3 region has 16 residues. CDR1 MNHEY and CDR2 SMNVEV come from the germline V gene (reference sequence). The J segment lost 7 bases and the V segment lost 4 bases, leaving 11 bases of the junction unmatched. The CDR3 DNA reads TGTGCCAGCAGTTCCCAACTAGCGGGAGGTCGGATTGAGCAGTACTTC. Residues: CASSSQLAGGRIEQYF.

This clone was observed a single time. One end of the junction is discordant with germline, which a read error may explain. Written as DNA, the CDR3 is TGTGCCTGGAGTGCAGTGGGACTCCTCTTC. Its protein product is CAWSAVGLLF. This chain connects TRBV30 to TRBJ2-1; maybe TRBD2 (6 bases). In germline, CDR1 is GTSNPN, CDR2 SVGIG (reference sequence). This CDR3 has 10 amino acids.

The rearrangement uses TRBV19 and TRBJ2-5, with 7 bases matching TRBD2. The CDR3 totals 15 residues. J gave up 4 bases and V 6 bases, and 11 bases lay outside the gene matches. From germline, CDR1 is LNHDA and CDR2 SQIVND (reference sequence). Here the CDR3 reads CASSPRDGGGETQYF. CDR3 in DNA: TGTGCCAGTAGCCCCCGGGACGGCGGGGGAGAGACCCAGTACTTC. The variable domain in full, completed from reference TRBV19 and TRBJ2-5, reads DGGITQSPKYLFRKEGQNVTLSCEQNLNHDAMYWYRQDPGQGLRLIYYSQIVNDFQKGDIAEGYSVSREKKESFPLTVTSAQKNPTAFYLCASSPRDGGGETQYFGPGTRLLVL.

This chain uses TRBV11-1 with TRBJ1-5; 7 nucleotides match TRBD1. This CDR3 comprises 15 residues. CDR1 SGHAT and CDR2 FQDESV come from the germline V gene (reference sequence). The trim removed 1 base at V and 3 bases at J, leaving 3 bases unmatched. The CDR3 reads CASSLDRGNNQPQHF. The CDR3, as DNA: TGTGCCAGCAGCTTAGACAGGGGAAACAATCAGCCCCAGCATTTT. The full variable domain, in which reference TRBV11-1 and TRBJ1-5 provide the parts outside the CDR3, is EAEVAQSPRYKITEKSQAVAFWCDPISGHATLYWYRQILGQGPELLVQFQDESVVDDSQLPKDRFSAERLKGVDSTLKIQPAELGDSAMYLCASSLDRGNNQPQHFGDGTRLSIL.

V gene TRBV5-1 combines with J gene TRBJ1-1, with D possibly TRBD1 on 6 matching bases. This CDR3 is built from 15 residues. Trimming took off 4 bases at V and 0 bases at J, with 13 bases between the two ends. CDR1 is SGHRS and CDR2 is YFSETQ in the germline V gene. The CDR3 nucleotides read TGCGCCAGCAGCCTTGCGGACAGCGTGAACACTGAAGCTTTCTTT. Residues: CASSLADSVNTEAFF.

Details on this clone: Its ends do not fully match the called genes, so a read error is possible. The rearrangement uses TRBV6-2 or TRBV6-3 and TRBJ1-1; unclear D gene. Germline CDR1 MNHEY, CDR2 SVGEGT. The CDR3 extends over 12 amino acids. CDR3 sequence (DNA): TGTGCCACCAGTCCGGGGAACACTGAAGCTTTCTTT. It specifies CATSPGNTEAFF.

This clone occurred once. CDR3 nucleotides: TGCGCCAGCAGTCAATCTGTCAGGGGTAATTCACCCCTCCACTTT. Translation: CASSQSVRGNSPLHF. The chain couples TRBV23-1 to TRBJ1-6; possibly TRBD1 for D (6 bases). TRBV23-1 is reported as an ORF; its role is uncertain. The V and J ends lost 0 bases and 6 bases respectively, with 9 bases between them. The CDR3 is 15 amino acids.

Regarding this clone: The sample contains more than one DNA sequence encoding this CDR3. The chain uses TRBV9 and TRBJ1-1, with 8 nucleotides matching TRBD1. The CDR3 has 14 residues. Per the germline V gene, CDR1 is SGDLS and CDR2 is YYNGEE. Trimming cost V 3 bases and J 4 bases; bases outside gene matches: 5. The CDR3 sequence is CASSATGGFTEAFF. CDR3 coding DNA: TGTGCCAGCAGCGCAACAGGGGGTTTCACTGAAGCTTTCTTT.

The CDR3 spells CASSSSSGSSNEQFF. CDR3 sequence (DNA): TGCGCCAGCAGCTCATCTAGCGGGAGCAGCAATGAGCAGTTCTTC. This sequence joins TRBV5-1 and TRBJ2-1, with 10 bases fitting TRBD2. Germline assignment: CDR1 SGHRS and CDR2 YFSETQ. The V gene end was trimmed by 3 bases and the J gene end by 6 bases; junction bases not matched to a gene: 6. The CDR3 extends over 15 amino acids. The entire variable domain, with the rest obtained from reference TRBV5-1 and TRBJ2-1, is as follows: KAGVTQTPRYLIKTRGQQVTLSCSPISGHRSVSWYQQTPGQGLQFLFEYFSETQRNKGNFPGRFSGRQFSNSRSEMNVSTLELGDSALYLCASSSSSGSSNEQFFGPGTRLTVL.

The V and J genes are TRBV5-8 and TRBJ1-2, with 9 bases fitting TRBD1. Germline V gene sequence: CDR1 SGHTS, CDR2 YDEGEE. Trimming removed 1 base from V and 4 bases from J; junction bases left unmatched: 8. There are 16 residues in the CDR3. CDR3 region: CASSLSGTGLIYGYTF. The CDR3 nucleotides are TGTGCCAGCAGCTTGTCAGGGACAGGGCTCATCTATGGCTACACCTTC.

The V and J genes are TRBV4-1 and TRBJ2-3, with 14 bases lining up with TRBD2. V shed 0 bases, J shed 3 bases, and the junction held 2 bases outside the gene matches. This CDR3 spans 17 amino acids. CDR1 is MGHRA, CDR2 YSYEKL, per germline. The CDR3: CASSQDWTSGRTDTQYF. The CDR3 nucleotides read TGCGCCAGCAGCCAAGATTGGACTAGCGGGAGGACAGATACGCAGTATTTT.

This chain connects TRBV7-3 to TRBJ2-5; 9 bases match TRBD2. The CDR3 contains 15 residues. Unmatched junction bases numbered 3, after V lost 0 bases and J lost 4 bases. Germline values: CDR1 SGHTA, CDR2 FQGTGA. The CDR3 nucleotides read TGTGCCAGCAGCTTAACGCCTAGCGGGACAGAGACCCAGTACTTC. Translated, it gives CASSLTPSGTETQYF. The whole variable domain, remainder taken from reference TRBV7-3 and TRBJ2-5, is GAGVSQTPSNKVTEKGKYVELRCDPISGHTALYWYRQSLGQGPEFLIYFQGTGAADDSGLPNDRFFAVRPEGSVSTLKIQRTERGDSAVYLCASSLTPSGTETQYFGPGTRLLVL.